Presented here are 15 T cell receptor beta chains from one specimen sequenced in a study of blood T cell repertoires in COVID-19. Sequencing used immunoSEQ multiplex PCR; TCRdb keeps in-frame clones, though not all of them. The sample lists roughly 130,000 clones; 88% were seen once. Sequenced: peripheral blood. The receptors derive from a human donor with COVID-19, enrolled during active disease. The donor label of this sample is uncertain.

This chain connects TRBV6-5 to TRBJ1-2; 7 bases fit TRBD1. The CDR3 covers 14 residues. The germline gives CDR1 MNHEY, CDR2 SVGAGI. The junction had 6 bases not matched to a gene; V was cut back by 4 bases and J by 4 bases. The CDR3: CASSSRDRVYGYTF. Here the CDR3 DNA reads TGTGCCAGCAGTTCCCGGGACAGAGTCTATGGCTACACCTTC.

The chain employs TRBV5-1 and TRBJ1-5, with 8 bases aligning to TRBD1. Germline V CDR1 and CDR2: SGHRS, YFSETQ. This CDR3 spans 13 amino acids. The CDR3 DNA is TGCAATCTATGGACAGGGAGCGGGCAGCCCCAGCATTTT. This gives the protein CNLWTGSGQPQHF.

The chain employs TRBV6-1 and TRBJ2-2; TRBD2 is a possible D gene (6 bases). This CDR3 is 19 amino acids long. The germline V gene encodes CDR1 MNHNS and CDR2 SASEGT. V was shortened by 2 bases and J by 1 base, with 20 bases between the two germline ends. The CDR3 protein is CASSERLHWGTGNTGELFF. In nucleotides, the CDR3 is TGTGCCAGCAGTGAAAGGCTTCACTGGGGGACTGGGAACACCGGGGAGCTGTTTTTT.

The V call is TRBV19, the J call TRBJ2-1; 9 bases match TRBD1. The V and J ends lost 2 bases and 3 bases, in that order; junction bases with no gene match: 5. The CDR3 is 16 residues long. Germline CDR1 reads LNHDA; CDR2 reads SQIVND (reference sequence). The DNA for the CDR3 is TGTGCCAGTAGTATACCGGGACAGGGAATCTACAATGAGCAGTTCTTC. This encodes CASSIPGQGIYNEQFF.

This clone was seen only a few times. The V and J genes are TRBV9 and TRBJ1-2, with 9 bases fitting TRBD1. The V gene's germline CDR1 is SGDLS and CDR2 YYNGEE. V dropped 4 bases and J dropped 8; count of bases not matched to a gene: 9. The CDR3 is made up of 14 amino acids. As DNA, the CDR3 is TGTGCCAGCAGCTTACAGGGGGCGTCGAACGGCTACACCTTC. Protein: CASSLQGASNGYTF.

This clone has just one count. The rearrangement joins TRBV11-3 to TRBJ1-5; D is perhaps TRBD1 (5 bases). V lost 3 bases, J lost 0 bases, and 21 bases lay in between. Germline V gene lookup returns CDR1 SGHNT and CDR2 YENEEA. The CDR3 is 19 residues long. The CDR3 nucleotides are TGTGCCAGCAGCTTGATACTGCGGACAAACTTGAATAGCAATCAGCCCCAGCATTTT. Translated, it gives CASSLILRTNLNSNQPQHF.

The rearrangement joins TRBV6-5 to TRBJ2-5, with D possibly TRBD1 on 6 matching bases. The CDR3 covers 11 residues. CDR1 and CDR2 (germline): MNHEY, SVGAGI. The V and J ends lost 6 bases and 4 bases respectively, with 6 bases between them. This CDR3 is CASRGGETQYF. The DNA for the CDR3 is TGTGCCAGCAGAGGGGGAGAGACCCAGTACTTC.

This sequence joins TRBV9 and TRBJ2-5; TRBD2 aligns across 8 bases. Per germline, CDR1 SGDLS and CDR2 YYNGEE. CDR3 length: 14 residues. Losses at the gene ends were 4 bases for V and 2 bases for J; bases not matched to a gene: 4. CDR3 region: CASSPTSAQETQYF. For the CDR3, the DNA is TGTGCCAGCAGCCCGACTAGCGCACAAGAGACCCAGTACTTC.

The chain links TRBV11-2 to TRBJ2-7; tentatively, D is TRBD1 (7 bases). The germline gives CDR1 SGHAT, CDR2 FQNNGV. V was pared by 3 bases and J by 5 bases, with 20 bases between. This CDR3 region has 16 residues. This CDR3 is CASSLDMTGRWDEQYF. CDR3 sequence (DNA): TGTGCCAGCAGCTTGGACATGACAGGGAGGTGGGACGAGCAGTACTTC.

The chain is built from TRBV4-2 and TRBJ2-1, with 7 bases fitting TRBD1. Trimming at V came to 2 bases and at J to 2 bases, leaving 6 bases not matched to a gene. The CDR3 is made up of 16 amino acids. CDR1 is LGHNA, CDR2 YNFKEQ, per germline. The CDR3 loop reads CASSQTTGQTYNEQFF. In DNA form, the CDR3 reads TGTGCCAGCAGCCAAACTACGGGACAGACCTACAATGAGCAGTTCTTC.

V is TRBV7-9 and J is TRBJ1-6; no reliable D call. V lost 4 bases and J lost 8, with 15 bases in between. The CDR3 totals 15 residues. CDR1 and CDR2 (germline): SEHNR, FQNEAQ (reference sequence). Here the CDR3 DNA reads TGTGCCAGCAGCTCCCCGGAAGGCGGTGATTCACCCCTCCACTTT. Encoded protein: CASSSPEGGDSPLHF.

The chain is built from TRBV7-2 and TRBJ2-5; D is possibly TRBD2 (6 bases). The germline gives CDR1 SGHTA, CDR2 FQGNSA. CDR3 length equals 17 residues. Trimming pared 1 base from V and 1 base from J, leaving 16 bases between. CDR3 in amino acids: CASSLGGGPGAQETQYF. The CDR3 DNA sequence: TGTGCCAGCAGCTTAGGTGGAGGGCCGGGCGCCCAAGAGACCCAGTACTTC.

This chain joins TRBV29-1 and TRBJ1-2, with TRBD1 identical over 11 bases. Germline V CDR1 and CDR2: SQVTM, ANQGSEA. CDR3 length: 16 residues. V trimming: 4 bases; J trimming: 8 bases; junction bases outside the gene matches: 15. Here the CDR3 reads CSVGTGTGGFGGGYTF. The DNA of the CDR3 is TGCAGCGTTGGGACCGGGACAGGGGGATTTGGGGGCGGCTACACCTTC.

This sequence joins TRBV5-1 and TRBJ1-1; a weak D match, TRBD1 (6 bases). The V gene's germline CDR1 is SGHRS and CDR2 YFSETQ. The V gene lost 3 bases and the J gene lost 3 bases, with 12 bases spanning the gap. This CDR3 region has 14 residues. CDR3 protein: CASSSPQGHTEAFF. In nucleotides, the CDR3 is TGCGCCAGCAGCTCACCCCAGGGGCACACTGAAGCTTTCTTT.

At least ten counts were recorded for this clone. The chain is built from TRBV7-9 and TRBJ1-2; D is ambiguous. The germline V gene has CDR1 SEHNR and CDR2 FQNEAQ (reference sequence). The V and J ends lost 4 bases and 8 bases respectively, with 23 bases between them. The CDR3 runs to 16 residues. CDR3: CASSYALGGALGGYTF. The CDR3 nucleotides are TGTGCCAGCAGCTACGCCCTAGGAGGAGCATTGGGCGGCTACACCTTC.